Listed below are T cell receptor beta chains from one sample, sequenced in a study of vaccination and CD4 T cells after COVID-19. The antigens these receptors bind are not known. TCRdb re-analysed the PCR reads in MiXCR, keeping a single row per CDR3 protein. The sample lists around 26,000 distinct CDR3 sequences, 62% seen once, with 6.5% to 8% in the top ten. The sample comprised CD4+ T cells from blood, cultured in vitro. The receptor source for this set is a human donor who had recovered from COVID-19. CDR3s include the opening cysteine and the closing phenylalanine or tryptophan. The D gene is left open where the match is weak. Part of the rows lack a size; the others show once, few, many or a class for expanded clones.

v_gene,j_gene,d_gene,abundance,CDR3aa,CDR3nt
TRBV7-9,TRBJ1-2,-,once,CASSRAASFYGYTF,TGTGCCAGCAGCAGGGCTGCCTCTTTCTATGGCTACACCTTC
TRBV29-1,TRBJ1-2,-,-,CSVGQVINYGYTF,TGCAGCGTTGGACAGGTCATTAACTATGGCTACACCTTC
TRBV21-1,TRBJ1-5,-,few,CASSKVHTGLRRGNSNQPQHF,TGTGCCAGCAGCAAAGTCCATACGGGACTCAGACGAGGGAATAGCAATCAGCCCCAGCATTTT
TRBV30,TRBJ1-2,TRBD1,few,CAWSPGQGAYGYTF,TGTGCCTGGAGTCCGGGACAGGGGGCTTATGGCTACACCTTC
TRBV19,TRBJ1-1,-,few,CASSPRVGVQAFF,TGTGCCAGTAGTCCCCGGGTGGGGGTACAGGCTTTCTTT
TRBV6-2/TRBV6-3,TRBJ1-2,TRBD1,-,CASSYSSDRVYGYTF,TGTGCCAGCAGTTACTCGTCCGACAGGGTCTATGGCTACACCTTC
TRBV15,TRBJ2-7,TRBD2,few,CATSRGGSHEQYF,TGTGCCACCAGCAGGGGGGGGTCCCACGAGCAGTACTTC
TRBV15,TRBJ2-1,-,-,CATSRETVGGRDF,TGTGCCACCAGCCGAGAAACCGTCGGGGGACGAGACTTC
TRBV6-2/TRBV6-3,TRBJ2-2,-,-,CASRRGNTGELFF,TGTGCCAGCAGACGGGGCAACACCGGGGAGCTGTTTTTT
TRBV2,TRBJ1-1,TRBD1,-,CASSPLTGGRHTEAFF,TGTGCCAGCAGTCCCCTGACAGGGGGGCGGCACACTGAAGCTTTCTTT
TRBV7-9,TRBJ1-1,-,-,CATPGQVRVNTEAFF,TGTGCCACCCCTGGCCAGGTTAGGGTGAACACTGAAGCTTTCTTT
TRBV29-1,TRBJ2-2,-,few,CSVRAGTVTGELFF,TGCAGCGTGAGAGCCGGGACCGTCACCGGGGAGCTGTTTTTT
TRBV4-3,TRBJ2-2,-,-,CASSQEYSTGELFF,TGCGCCAGCAGCCAGGAGTATAGCACCGGGGAGCTGTTTTTT
TRBV24-1,TRBJ1-2,TRBD1,-,CATSDSDRDGYTF,TGTGCCACCAGTGATTCGGACAGGGATGGCTACACCTTC
TRBV28,TRBJ2-5,TRBD1,-,CASSWLWDRDQETQYF,TGTGCCAGCAGTTGGCTTTGGGACAGGGACCAAGAGACCCAGTACTTC
TRBV6-5,TRBJ1-1,-,few,CASSYSWTDHTEAFF,TGTGCCAGCAGTTACTCTTGGACAGACCACACTGAAGCTTTCTTT
TRBV27,TRBJ2-7,TRBD1,-,CASSEGDRGRYEQYF,TGTGCCAGCAGTGAAGGGGACAGGGGACGCTACGAGCAGTACTTC
TRBV7-2,TRBJ1-1,-,-,CASSQVGGAMNTEAFF,TGTGCCAGCAGCCAAGTGGGGGGGGCGATGAACACTGAAGCTTTCTTT
TRBV7-2,TRBJ1-1,-,-,CASSIGGSAEAFF,TGTGCCAGCAGCATTGGGGGGTCGGCTGAAGCTTTCTTT
TRBV28,TRBJ1-6,-,once,CASLSGSSSPLHF,TGTGCCAGTCTTTCGGGCAGTTCTTCACCCCTCCACTTT
TRBV7-2,TRBJ2-1,TRBD2,-,CASSSRLAGGRNEQFF,TGTGCCAGCAGCTCCCGTCTAGCGGGAGGGCGTAATGAGCAGTTCTTC
TRBV6-1,TRBJ2-2,-,once,CASRLWDTGELFF,TGTGCCAGCCGCCTCTGGGACACCGGGGAGCTGTTTTTT